Below, 8 T cell receptor beta chains from the same sample are listed, as sequenced in a study of shared clonotypes between healthy human individuals. Sequencing was performed with immunoSEQ multiplex PCR; in TCRdb, only in-frame clones are kept and a portion is missing. This sample has around 690,000 clones, with around 91% found just once. Sequenced material: memory CD8+ T cells from PBMCs. Sample subset: CD45RO+ cells pooled with CCR7-negative TemRA cells. The receptors come from a man aged 18 to 29 in good health. Some clones in this sample may be carry-over from other donors' samples.

This clone was observed a few times. The chain has TRBV7-9 and TRBJ1-2; D unclear. The germline V gene encodes CDR1 SEHNR and CDR2 FQNEAQ (reference sequence). The ends were cut back, 5 bases at V and 0 bases at J, with 10 bases in the middle. The CDR3 sequence is 14 residues long. CDR3: CASSPKPANYGYTF. CDR3 DNA: TGTGCCAGCAGCCCCAAACCCGCTAACTATGGCTACACCTTC.

This chain connects TRBV19 to TRBJ1-2; unclear D gene. The CDR3 has 13 amino acids. V was clipped by 3 bases and J by 6 bases, with 11 bases between them. Germline V lookup: CDR1 LNHDA, CDR2 SQIVND (reference sequence). CDR3 DNA: TGTGCCAGTAGTATCCCGAACTGGGATGGCTACACCTTC. Translated, it gives CASSIPNWDGYTF.

The chain is built from TRBV9 and TRBJ2-6; tentative D call: TRBD1 (6 bases). V was pared by 3 bases and J by 2 bases, with 12 bases between. The CDR3 has 16 amino acids. Germline V gene sequence: CDR1 SGDLS, CDR2 YYNGEE. The CDR3 sequence is CASSGRSGAGANVLTF. CDR3 DNA: TGTGCCAGCAGCGGACGTTCAGGGGCTGGGGCCAACGTCCTGACTTTC.

This chain connects TRBV7-8 to TRBJ2-5; TRBD1 aligns across 8 bases. Trimming cost V 8 bases and J 9 bases; bases outside gene matches: 14. This CDR3 region has 14 residues. Per germline, CDR1 SGHVS and CDR2 FQNEAQ. The CDR3 reads CASHPWTGNEAQYF. The DNA for the CDR3 is TGTGCCAGCCATCCTTGGACAGGGAATGAAGCCCAGTACTTC. Variable domain in full (rest from reference TRBV7-8 and TRBJ2-5): GAGVSQSPRYKVAKRGQDVALRCDPISGHVSLFWYQQALGQGPEFLTYFQNEAQLDKSGLPSDRFFAERPEGSVSTLKIQRTQQEDSAVYLCASHPWTGNEAQYFGPGTRLLVL.

This clone was found a few times. The chain recombines TRBV4-2 with TRBJ2-2; TRBD2 aligns across 7 bases. The CDR3 has 17 residues. The V gene end was trimmed by 4 bases and the J gene end by 5 bases; junction bases not matched to a gene: 13. Germline V gives CDR1 LGHNA, CDR2 YNFKEQ. CDR3 residues: CASSLNSRGSVTGELFF. In DNA form, the CDR3 reads TGTGCCAGCAGCCTCAACTCCCGCGGGAGCGTTACCGGGGAGCTGTTTTTT.

This clone was counted many times. V gene TRBV29-1 combines with J gene TRBJ2-1; D may be TRBD2 (6 bases). V was pared by 6 bases and J by 0 bases, with 9 bases between. The length of the CDR3 is 13 residues. Germline CDR1 reads SQVTM; CDR2 reads ANQGSEA. The CDR3 DNA sequence: TGCAGCGTCCGTAGCGGCTCCTACAATGAGCAGTTCTTC. It codes for CSVRSGSYNEQFF.

Note on this clone: Other DNA variants within this sample encode the same CDR3. This sequence joins TRBV27 and TRBJ2-7, with D unclear. The CDR3 is 13 residues long. Germline loops: CDR1 MNHEY, CDR2 SMNVEV (reference sequence). V was shortened by 2 bases and J by 2 bases, with 7 bases between the two germline ends. This CDR3 reads CASSLGATYEQYF. In DNA, the CDR3 is TGTGCCAGCAGTTTAGGAGCAACCTACGAGCAGTACTTC.

This clone appeared a single time. The gene calls are TRBV27 and TRBJ1-5; D gene ambiguous. The germline gives CDR1 MNHEY, CDR2 SMNVEV (reference sequence). There are 14 residues in the CDR3. V was clipped by 5 bases and J by 2 bases, with 10 bases between them. This chain's CDR3 is CASSLGLGNQPQHF. DNA of the CDR3: TGTGCCAGCAGTCTGGGGTTAGGCAATCAGCCCCAGCATTTT.